The 31 T cell receptor beta chains listed next were all sequenced from one sample in a study of blood T cell repertoires in COVID-19. Sequenced by immunoSEQ multiplex PCR; TCRdb stores in-frame clones only, minus some. In the table there are around 250,000 clones, roughly 84% of which are singletons. Material: peripheral blood. The source of these receptors is a woman aged 40 to 50 who had recovered from COVID-19.

The chain couples TRBV4-2 to TRBJ1-4, with 8 bases aligning to TRBD1. CDR3 length: 15 amino acids. Germline assignment: CDR1 LGHNA and CDR2 YNFKEQ. The V segment lost 4 bases and the J segment 3 bases; nucleotides outside the gene matches: 4. CDR3 DNA: TGTGCCAGCAGCCGGATGGACAGGGCTAATGAAAAACTGTTTTTT. This encodes CASSRMDRANEKLFF.

The V gene is TRBV10-2, the J gene TRBJ1-1, with D perhaps TRBD1 (5 bases). The CDR3 covers 14 residues. V was clipped by 6 bases and J by 3 bases, with 14 bases between them. Germline CDR1 reads WSHSY; CDR2 reads SAAADI. CDR3: CASRAGRAYTEAFF. In DNA form, the CDR3 reads TGCGCCAGCAGGGCGGGACGAGCGTACACTGAAGCTTTCTTT.

The chain links TRBV24-1 to TRBJ2-1, with D unclear. Trimming removed 0 bases from V and 5 bases from J, with 4 bases in between. Germline CDR1 KGHDR, CDR2 SFDVKD. The CDR3 sequence is 13 residues long. The DNA for the CDR3 is TGTGCCACCAGTGATTTGCAGGACAATGAGCAGTTCTTC. Translated: CATSDLQDNEQFF.

The chain couples TRBV3-1 (or the pseudogene TRBV3-2) to TRBJ2-3, with TRBD2 matching 11 bases. Germline trimming cut 0 bases from V and 9 bases from J; bases unmatched to any gene: 5. CDR1 is LGHDT and CDR2 is YNNKEL in the germline V gene (reference sequence). The CDR3 spans 15 residues. Here the CDR3 reads CASSQDIAGGRTQYF. CDR3 in DNA: TGTGCCAGCAGCCAAGATATAGCGGGGGGGCGCACGCAGTATTTT.

J is TRBJ1-1 and V is TRBV28; D call uncertain. The CDR3 is 12 amino acids. The V and J ends lost 11 bases and 0 bases respectively, with 10 bases between them. From germline, CDR1 is MDHEN and CDR2 SYDVKM. CDR3 region: CALQSMNTEAFF. The CDR3 nucleotides are TGTGCCCTACAGAGCATGAACACTGAAGCTTTCTTT.

The chain combines TRBV19 with TRBJ1-2; no definite D call. The germline V and J ends were trimmed by 3 bases and 3 bases, with 17 bases remaining between them. The CDR3 consists of 16 residues. The germline CDR1 and CDR2 sequences are LNHDA and SQIVND (reference sequence). The CDR3 DNA follows: TGTGCCAGTAGTATGAGGCCGACCGCACTCGACTATGGCTACACCTTC. Translating it yields CASSMRPTALDYGYTF.

This sequence joins TRBV25-1 and TRBJ1-4; D is perhaps TRBD1 (5 bases). The V gene's germline CDR1 is MGHDK and CDR2 SYGVNS. The CDR3 consists of 13 residues. V lost 6 bases and J 4 bases, leaving 9 bases between the germline ends. The CDR3 is CASRQVGNEKLFF. The CDR3 DNA reads as TGTGCCAGCAGACAGGTCGGTAATGAAAAACTGTTTTTT.

The chain combines TRBV19 with TRBJ1-5; maybe TRBD1 (5 bases). Trimming shortened V by 6 bases and J by 6 bases, and 15 bases separated the two germline ends. This CDR3 is built from 14 residues. Germline V gene sequence: CDR1 LNHDA, CDR2 SQIVND (reference sequence). The chain's CDR3 is CASREGRRSQPQHF. CDR3 DNA: TGTGCCAGTAGGGAGGGGCGTAGAAGTCAGCCCCAGCATTTT.

The chain carries TRBV20-1 and TRBJ2-3, with TRBD2 identical over 9 bases. Trimming took 3 bases from V and 5 from J; bases not matched to a gene: 6. This CDR3 has 14 amino acids. Germline CDR1 and CDR2: DFQATT and SNEGSKA (reference sequence). In DNA, the CDR3 is TGCAGTGCTAGTGGCGGGGGGGCCAGAGATACGCAGTATTTT. Amino acid sequence: CSASGGGARDTQYF.

To note about this clone: Other DNA sequences of this sample code for an identical CDR3. V and J are TRBV3-1 (or the pseudogene TRBV3-2) and TRBJ2-3; TRBD1 matches 10 bases. Germline CDR1 and CDR2: LGHDT and YNNKEL (reference sequence). The CDR3 loop spans 16 amino acids. J gave up 4 bases and V 0 bases, and 4 bases lay outside the gene matches. The DNA of the CDR3 is TGTGCCAGCAGCCAAGAAGGGACAGGGGTTTCAGATACGCAGTATTTT. Translation: CASSQEGTGVSDTQYF.

The rearrangement uses TRBV5-1 and TRBJ2-1; TRBD2 matches at 8 bases. J lost 7 bases, V lost 4 bases, and 10 bases had no gene match. This CDR3 has 15 residues. The germline V gene has CDR1 SGHRS and CDR2 YFSETQ. CDR3 amino acids: CASSTLGGARNEQFF. The DNA for the CDR3 is TGCGCCAGCAGCACCCTCGGGGGGGCCCGGAATGAGCAGTTCTTC.

The chain recombines TRBV5-6 with TRBJ2-5; D possibly corresponds to TRBD2 (7 bases). V gave up 3 bases and J gave up 5 bases, with 14 bases separating them. The CDR3 is 14 residues long. In germline, CDR1 is SGHDT, CDR2 YYEEEE. DNA of the CDR3: TGTGCCAGCAGCTCCCCTAGGGGGGGCGAGACCCAGTACTTC. This translates into CASSSPRGGETQYF. The variable domain in full, completed from reference TRBV5-6 and TRBJ2-5, reads DAGVTQSPTHLIKTRGQQVTLRCSPKSGHDTVSWYQQALGQGPQFIFQYYEEEERQRGNFPDRFSGHQFPNYSSELNVNALLLGDSALYLCASSSPRGGETQYFGPGTRLLVL.

J is TRBJ1-2 and V is TRBV9, with TRBD1 matching over 7 bases. Germline values: CDR1 SGDLS, CDR2 YYNGEE. This CDR3 contains 21 residues. V lost 0 bases, J lost 1 base, and 21 bases stayed unmatched. This CDR3 reads CASSVGADRESYLEINYGYTF. The CDR3 DNA is TGTGCCAGCAGCGTAGGAGCCGACAGGGAGAGTTATCTTGAAATTAACTATGGCTACACCTTC. The full variable domain, rest sourced from reference TRBV9 and TRBJ1-2, is DSGVTQTPKHLITATGQRVTLRCSPRSGDLSVYWYQQSLDQGLQFLIQYYNGEERAKGNILERFSAQQFPDLHSELNLSSLELGDSALYFCASSVGADRESYLEINYGYTFGSGTRLTVV.

The chain carries TRBV10-3 and TRBJ1-2; 12 positions match TRBD1. The CDR3 is 18 residues long. Per germline, CDR1 ENHRY and CDR2 SYGVKD. Unmatched junction bases numbered 15, after V lost 4 bases and J lost 6 bases. CDR3 DNA sequence: TGTGCCATCAGTGCGTCGGGGGCTCCCGGGACAGGGGGCCATGGCTACACCTTC. This gives the protein CAISASGAPGTGGHGYTF.

The chain uses TRBV27 and TRBJ2-7; D gene uncertain. The germline CDR1 and CDR2 sequences are MNHEY and SMNVEV (reference sequence). With 6 bases removed from V and 0 bases from J, the gap between germline ends came to 12 bases. The CDR3 contains 14 residues. The CDR3 is CASSRSLSSYEQYF. The CDR3 coding sequence is TGTGCCAGCAGCAGGTCCCTGAGCTCCTACGAGCAGTACTTC.

The CDR3 sequence: CASSLALAGASYNEQFF. The CDR3 region has the DNA TGCGCCAGCAGCTTGGCTCTAGCGGGGGCTTCCTACAATGAGCAGTTCTTC. The chain joins TRBV5-1 to TRBJ2-1; 10 nucleotides align to TRBD2. CDR1 is SGHRS and CDR2 is YFSETQ in the germline V gene. V shed 0 bases and J 1 base; nucleotides not matched to a gene: 4. The CDR3 sequence is 17 residues long. The variable domain in full, with the rest retrieved from reference TRBV5-1 and TRBJ2-1, is KAGVTQTPRYLIKTRGQQVTLSCSPISGHRSVSWYQQTPGQGLQFLFEYFSETQRNKGNFPGRFSGRQFSNSRSEMNVSTLELGDSALYLCASSLALAGASYNEQFFGPGTRLTVL.

This chain links TRBV5-1 with TRBJ2-5; the D gene is possibly TRBD2 (5 bases). Trimming took off 5 bases at V and 1 base at J, with 12 bases between the two ends. The CDR3 sequence is 14 residues long. Germline values: CDR1 SGHRS, CDR2 YFSETQ. The CDR3 DNA reads TGCGCCAGCAGTCCGTTCGGGGTCCAAGAGACCCAGTACTTC. This gives the protein CASSPFGVQETQYF.

The chain recombines TRBV19 with TRBJ2-7; 9 bases fit TRBD2. CDR1 LNHDA and CDR2 SQIVND come from the germline V gene (reference sequence). V was pared by 7 bases and J by 3 bases, with 13 bases of the junction left unmatched. The length of the CDR3 is 16 residues. Written as DNA, the CDR3 is TGTGCCAGTACCCCCGGTGGGAGCGGGGGGAACTACGAGCAGTACTTC. This gives the protein CASTPGGSGGNYEQYF.

V and J are TRBV29-1 and TRBJ1-2; 7 bases map to TRBD1. The germline CDR1 and CDR2 sequences are SQVTM and ANQGSEA. J gave up 2 bases and V 3 bases, and 3 bases lay outside the gene matches. The CDR3 contains 13 residues. This CDR3 is CSVESGQNYGYTF. Written as DNA, the CDR3 is TGCAGCGTTGAGTCGGGACAGAACTATGGCTACACCTTC. Full variable domain (missing parts from reference TRBV29-1 and TRBJ1-2): SAVISQKPSRDICQRGTSLTIQCQVDSQVTMMFWYRQQPGQSLTLIATANQGSEATYESGFVIDKFPISRPNLTFSTLTVSNMSPEDSSIYLCSVESGQNYGYTFGSGTRLTVV.

The V and J genes are TRBV4-1 and TRBJ2-1; 12 nucleotides match TRBD2. CDR1 and CDR2 from the germline V gene are MGHRA and YSYEKL. V was pared by 4 bases and J by 7 bases, with 5 bases of the junction left unmatched. CDR3 size: 15 residues. CDR3 DNA sequence: TGCGCCAGCAGCCCTGGACTAGCGGGGAGAAATGAGCAGTTCTTC. It translates to CASSPGLAGRNEQFF.

The chain couples TRBV29-1 to TRBJ2-1, with D tentatively TRBD1 (6 bases). Trimming pared 6 bases from V and 6 bases from J, leaving 12 bases between. The CDR3 length is 12 residues. Germline loops: CDR1 SQVTM, CDR2 ANQGSEA. The CDR3 DNA follows: TGCAGCGTGACTCAGGGGACCAATGAGCAGTTCTTC. It yields the protein CSVTQGTNEQFF.

The gene calls are TRBV7-3 and TRBJ2-1, with 7 bases identical to TRBD1. The germline V gene encodes CDR1 SGHTA and CDR2 FQGTGA. The CDR3 runs to 13 residues. The ends lost 7 bases at V and 12 bases at J; junction bases unmatched: 12. In DNA form, the CDR3 reads TGTGCCAGCAAGGCGACAGGGTCGTATCGGCAGTTCTTC. It is translated as CASKATGSYRQFF.

The CDR3 bases are TGTGCCAGCAGTTACGATGGGACAGCTACCTACGAGCAGTACTTC. The encoded protein is CASSYDGTATYEQYF. The chain has TRBV6-5 and TRBJ2-7, with TRBD1 matching over 7 bases. Germline values: CDR1 MNHEY, CDR2 SVGAGI. V lost 2 bases, J lost 2 bases, and 6 bases stayed unmatched. The CDR3 runs to 15 residues.

The DNA of the CDR3 is TGCGCCAGCAGCACTACCATAGCGGGGGGGTACAATGAGCAGTTCTTC. As protein: CASSTTIAGGYNEQFF. This chain joins TRBV5-1 and TRBJ2-1; 11 bases align to TRBD2. The length of the CDR3 is 16 residues. Germline assignment: CDR1 SGHRS and CDR2 YFSETQ. With 4 bases clipped from V and 4 bases from J, the junction kept 7 bases outside the gene matches.

V gene TRBV10-3 combines with J gene TRBJ1-2; D unresolved. CDR3 length equals 14 residues. V was pared by 0 bases and J by 5 bases, with 10 bases between. CDR1 and CDR2 from the germline V gene are ENHRY and SYGVKD. Here the CDR3 reads CAISESREFYGYTF. The CDR3 DNA is TGTGCCATCAGTGAGTCGCGAGAATTTTATGGCTACACCTTC.

This chain uses TRBV4-2 with TRBJ2-7; no reliable D call. The CDR3 spans 14 residues. CDR1 LGHNA and CDR2 YNFKEQ come from the germline V gene. Trimming pared 0 bases from V and 1 base from J, leaving 7 bases between. CDR3 nucleotide sequence: TGTGCCAGCAGCCAAGAACTGCTTTCCTACGAGCAGTACTTC. It translates to CASSQELLSYEQYF.

The CDR3 protein is CASSETTDREVSNQPQHF. Here the CDR3 DNA reads TGTGCCAGCAGTGAAACCACGGACAGGGAGGTATCCAATCAGCCCCAGCATTTT. The V gene is TRBV2, the J gene TRBJ1-5; 8 bases match TRBD1. V lost 2 bases and J lost 3; bases outside the gene matches: 12. In germline, CDR1 is SNHLY, CDR2 FYNNEI. CDR3 length: 18 residues.

The chain employs TRBV19 and TRBJ1-2; TRBD1 matches at 9 bases. CDR1 LNHDA and CDR2 SQIVND come from the germline V gene (reference sequence). The CDR3 extends over 15 amino acids. Trimming removed 5 bases from V and 8 bases from J; junction bases left unmatched: 12. This CDR3 is CASSPGTGNLQGYTF. The CDR3 nucleotides are TGTGCCAGTAGTCCCGGGACAGGGAACCTTCAGGGCTACACCTTC.

This chain connects TRBV2 to TRBJ2-2; TRBD1 agrees at 7 bases. Trimming removed 3 bases from V and 1 base from J; junction bases left unmatched: 2. Germline V gene sequence: CDR1 SNHLY, CDR2 FYNNEI. CDR3 length: 15 amino acids. CDR3 amino acids: CASSDQGVNTGELFF. CDR3 nucleotide sequence: TGTGCCAGCAGTGATCAGGGGGTGAACACCGGGGAGCTGTTTTTT.

The chain recombines TRBV4-2 with TRBJ2-5, with D maybe TRBD2 (7 bases). Trimming took 2 bases from V and 0 from J, leaving 16 bases between them. The CDR3 covers 17 residues. Looked up from germline, CDR1 is LGHNA and CDR2 is YNFKEQ. The CDR3 protein is CASSQRYAGAYQETQYF. The CDR3 nucleotides read TGTGCCAGCAGCCAACGCTACGCGGGGGCGTACCAAGAGACCCAGTACTTC.

This clone came up a few times. The chain links TRBV2 to TRBJ1-2; D is ambiguous. Germline lookup yields CDR1 SNHLY and CDR2 FYNNEI. V lost 6 bases to trimming and J lost 2 bases, with 10 bases between them. The CDR3 totals 13 residues. DNA of the CDR3: TGTGCCAGCAGGGGCGGGCAGAACTATGGCTACACCTTC. Its protein product is CASRGGQNYGYTF.